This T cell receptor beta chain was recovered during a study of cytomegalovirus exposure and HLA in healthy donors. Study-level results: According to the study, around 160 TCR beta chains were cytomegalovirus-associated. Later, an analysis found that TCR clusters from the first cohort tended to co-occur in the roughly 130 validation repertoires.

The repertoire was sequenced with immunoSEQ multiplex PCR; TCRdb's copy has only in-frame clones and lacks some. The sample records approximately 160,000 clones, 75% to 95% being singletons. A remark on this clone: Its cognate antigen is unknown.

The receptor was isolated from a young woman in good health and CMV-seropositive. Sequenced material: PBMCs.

The DNA for the CDR3 is TGTGCCAGCAGCCGGGACAACGGAAACACCATATATTTT. Protein sequence: CASSRDNGNTIYF. The V and J genes are TRBV6-6 and TRBJ1-3; TRBD1 might be the D (6 bases). Germline CDR1 is MNHNY and CDR2 is SVGAGI (reference sequence). Trimming took 6 bases from V and 4 from J, leaving 10 bases between them. The CDR3 covers 13 residues.